This T cell receptor beta chain was recorded in a study of blood T cell repertoires in COVID-19. Study-level information: COVID-19 samples, acute and convalescent, were from the United States, Italy and Spain. T cells, B-cell-depleted T cells, or PBMCs provided the cDNA or gDNA that served as material.

This clone was counted between two and nine times. This CDR3 is 15 amino acids long. V lost 5 bases to trimming and J lost 2 bases; unmatched junction nucleotides: 9. Germline values: CDR1 SSHAT, CDR2 FNYEAQ (reference sequence). Data came from immunoSEQ multiplex PCR; TCRdb stores just in-frame clones and leaves some out. The profile covers about 170,000 clones, with about 86% appearing a single time and 7% to 8% taken by the ten largest. The receptor comes from a woman of 80 years or more in a cohort sampled during active or convalescent COVID-19. This chain links TRBV7-7 with TRBJ2-7; TRBD2 matches 7 bases. Sequencing was carried out using peripheral blood. As DNA, the CDR3 is TGTGCCAGCAGCGTATGGGACTACCAAGCCTACGAGCAGTACGTC. Translation: CASSVWDYQAYEQYV.